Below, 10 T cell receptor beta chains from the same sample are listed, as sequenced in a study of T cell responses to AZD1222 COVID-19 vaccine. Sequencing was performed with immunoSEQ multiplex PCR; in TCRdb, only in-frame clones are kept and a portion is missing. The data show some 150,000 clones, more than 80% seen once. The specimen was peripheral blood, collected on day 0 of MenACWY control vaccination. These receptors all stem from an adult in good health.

The CDR3 region is CASRNSGTLGTEAFF. CDR3 DNA sequence: TGTGCCAGCAGGAACTCCGGGACCCTTGGGACTGAAGCTTTCTTT. The V gene is TRBV28, the J gene TRBJ1-1; D perhaps matches TRBD1 (5 bases). V was pared by 6 bases and J by 5 bases, with 19 bases between. This CDR3 contains 15 residues. Germline V CDR1 and CDR2: MDHEN, SYDVKM.

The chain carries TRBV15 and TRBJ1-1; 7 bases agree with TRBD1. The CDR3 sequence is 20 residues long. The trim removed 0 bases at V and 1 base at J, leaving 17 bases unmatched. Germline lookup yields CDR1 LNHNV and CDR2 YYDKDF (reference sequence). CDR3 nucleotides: TGTGCCACCAGCAGAGATGAGTACCCGGGCATCAGGGGGAGGAACACTGAAGCTTTCTTT. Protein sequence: CATSRDEYPGIRGRNTEAFF.

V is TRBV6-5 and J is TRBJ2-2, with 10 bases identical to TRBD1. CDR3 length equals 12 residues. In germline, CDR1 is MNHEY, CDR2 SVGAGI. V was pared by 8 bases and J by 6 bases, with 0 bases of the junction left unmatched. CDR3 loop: CASGQGAGELFF. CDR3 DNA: TGTGCCAGCGGACAGGGGGCCGGGGAGCTGTTTTTT.

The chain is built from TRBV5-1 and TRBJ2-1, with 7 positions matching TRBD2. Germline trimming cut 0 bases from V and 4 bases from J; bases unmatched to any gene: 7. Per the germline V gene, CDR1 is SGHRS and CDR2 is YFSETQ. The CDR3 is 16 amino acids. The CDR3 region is CASSLASASGYNEQFF. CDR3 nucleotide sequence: TGCGCCAGCAGCTTGGCGTCCGCTAGCGGTTACAATGAGCAGTTCTTC.

CDR3 sequence: CASSYWAGNLEKLFF. DNA for the CDR3: TGTGCCAGCAGTTACTGGGCAGGGAATCTCGAAAAACTGTTTTTT. V is TRBV6-5 and J is TRBJ1-4; tentative D call: TRBD1 (5 bases). Deletions cut 1 base from V and 8 bases from J, with 14 bases between. The CDR3 extends over 15 amino acids. Germline assignment: CDR1 MNHEY and CDR2 SVGAGI.

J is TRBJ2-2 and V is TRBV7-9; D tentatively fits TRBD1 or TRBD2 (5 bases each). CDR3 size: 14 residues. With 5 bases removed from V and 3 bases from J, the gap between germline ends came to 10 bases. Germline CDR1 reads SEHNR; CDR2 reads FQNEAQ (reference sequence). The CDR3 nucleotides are TGTGCCAGCAGCGGGGACGGATACACCGGGGAGCTGTTTTTT. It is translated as CASSGDGYTGELFF. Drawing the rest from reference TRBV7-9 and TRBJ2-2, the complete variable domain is DTGVSQNPRHKITKRGQNVTFRCDPISEHNRLYWYRQTLGQGPEFLTYFQNEAQLEKSRLLSDRFSAERPKGSFSTLEIQRTEQGDSAMYLCASSGDGYTGELFFGEGSRLTVL.

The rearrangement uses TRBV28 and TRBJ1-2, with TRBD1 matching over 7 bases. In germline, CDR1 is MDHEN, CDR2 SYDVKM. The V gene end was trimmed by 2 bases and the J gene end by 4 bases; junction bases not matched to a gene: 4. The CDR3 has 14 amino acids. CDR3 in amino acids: CASSLVGQPYGYTF. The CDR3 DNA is TGTGCCAGCAGTTTAGTGGGACAGCCCTATGGCTACACCTTC.

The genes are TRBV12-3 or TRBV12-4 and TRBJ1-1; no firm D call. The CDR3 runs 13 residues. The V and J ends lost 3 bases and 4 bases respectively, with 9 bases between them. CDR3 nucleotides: TGTGCCAGCAGTTTTTCTATGACCACTGAAGCTTTCTTT. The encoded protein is CASSFSMTTEAFF.

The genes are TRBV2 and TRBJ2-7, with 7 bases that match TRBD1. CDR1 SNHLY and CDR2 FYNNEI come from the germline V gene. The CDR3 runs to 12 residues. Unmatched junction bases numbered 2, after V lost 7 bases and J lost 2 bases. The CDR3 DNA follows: TGTGCCAGCACAGGGACAGCCTACGAGCAGTACTTC. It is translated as CASTGTAYEQYF. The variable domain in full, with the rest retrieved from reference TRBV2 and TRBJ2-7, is EPEVTQTPSHQVTQMGQEVILRCVPISNHLYFYWYRQILGQKVEFLVSFYNNEISEKSEIFDDQFSVERPDGSNFTLKIRSTKLEDSAMYFCASTGTAYEQYFGPGTRLTVT.

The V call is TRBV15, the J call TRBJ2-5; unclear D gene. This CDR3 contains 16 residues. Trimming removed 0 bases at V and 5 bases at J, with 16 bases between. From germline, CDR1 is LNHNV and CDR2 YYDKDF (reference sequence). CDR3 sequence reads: CATSRDRTQRGETQYF. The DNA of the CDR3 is TGTGCCACCAGCAGAGATCGTACTCAGCGTGGCGAGACCCAGTACTTC.